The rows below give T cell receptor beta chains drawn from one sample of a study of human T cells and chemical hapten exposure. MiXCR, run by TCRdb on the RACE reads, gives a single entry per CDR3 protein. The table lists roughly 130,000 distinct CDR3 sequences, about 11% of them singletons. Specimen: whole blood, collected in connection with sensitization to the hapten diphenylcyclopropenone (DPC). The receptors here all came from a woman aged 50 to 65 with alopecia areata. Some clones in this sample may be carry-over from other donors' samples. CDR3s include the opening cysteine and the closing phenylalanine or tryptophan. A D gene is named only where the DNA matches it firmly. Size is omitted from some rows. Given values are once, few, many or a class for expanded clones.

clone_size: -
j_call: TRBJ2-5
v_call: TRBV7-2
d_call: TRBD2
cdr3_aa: CASRKGSGGAETQYF
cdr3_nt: TGTGCCAGCAGAAAGGGGAGCGGGGGGGCGGAGACCCAGTACTTC

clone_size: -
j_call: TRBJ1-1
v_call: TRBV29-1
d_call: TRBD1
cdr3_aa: CSGHPGGRSAEAFF
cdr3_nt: TGCAGCGGACACCCAGGGGGCCGGTCGGCTGAAGCTTTCTTT

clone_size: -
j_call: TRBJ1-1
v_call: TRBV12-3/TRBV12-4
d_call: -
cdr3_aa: CASSRGNRALPNTEAFF
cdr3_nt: TGTGCCAGCAGCCGTGGGAACAGGGCCCTCCCGAACACTGAAGCTTTCTTT

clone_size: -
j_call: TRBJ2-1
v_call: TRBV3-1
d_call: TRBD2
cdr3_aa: CASSFQTSGSENEQFF
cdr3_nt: TGTGCCAGCAGCTTCCAAACTAGCGGGAGTGAAAATGAGCAGTTCTTC

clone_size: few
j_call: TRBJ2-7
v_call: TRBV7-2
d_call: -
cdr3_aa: CASSLDRWTHEQYF
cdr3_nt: TGTGCCAGCAGCTTAGACAGGTGGACCCACGAGCAGTACTTC

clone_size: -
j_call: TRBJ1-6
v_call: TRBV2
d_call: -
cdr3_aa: CASSPPGATADSPLHF
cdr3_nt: TGTGCCAGCAGCCCCCCCGGGGCCACAGCGGATTCACCCCTCCACTTT

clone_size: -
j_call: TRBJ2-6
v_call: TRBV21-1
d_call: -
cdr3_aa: CASNGSSGANVLTF
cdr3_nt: TGTGCCAGCAATGGGTCCTCTGGGGCCAACGTCCTGACTTTC

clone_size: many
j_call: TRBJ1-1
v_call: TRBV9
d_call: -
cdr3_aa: CASSVTKNTEAFF
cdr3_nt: TGTGCCAGCAGCGTAACGAAGAACACTGAAGCTTTCTTT

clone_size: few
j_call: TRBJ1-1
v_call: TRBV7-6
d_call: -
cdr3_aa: CASSLARGWQAEAFF
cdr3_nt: TGTGCCAGCAGCTTAGCCCGTGGGTGGCAGGCTGAAGCTTTCTTT

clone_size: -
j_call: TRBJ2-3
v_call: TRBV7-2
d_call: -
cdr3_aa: CASSLTSWYTDTQYF
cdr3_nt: TGTGCCAGCAGCTTAACCAGTTGGTACACAGATACGCAGTATTTT

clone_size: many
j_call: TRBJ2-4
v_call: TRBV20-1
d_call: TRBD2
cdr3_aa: CSAWASGTGKNIQYF
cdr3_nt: TGCAGTGCTTGGGCTAGCGGGACCGGCAAAAACATTCAGTACTTC

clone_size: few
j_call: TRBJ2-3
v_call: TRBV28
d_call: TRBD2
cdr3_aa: CASSLWVGGPSGDTQYF
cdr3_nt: TGTGCCAGCAGTTTATGGGTGGGAGGGCCTTCTGGAGATACGCAGTATTTT

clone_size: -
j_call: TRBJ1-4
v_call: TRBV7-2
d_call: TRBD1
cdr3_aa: CASSTSPAGQSNEKLFF
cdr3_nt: TGTGCCAGCAGCACTAGCCCCGCGGGACAGTCTAATGAAAAACTGTTTTTT

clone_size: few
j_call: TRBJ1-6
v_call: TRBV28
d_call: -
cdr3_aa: CASRSQTGGSPLHF
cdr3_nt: TGTGCCAGCAGATCTCAAACCGGAGGTTCACCCCTCCACTTT

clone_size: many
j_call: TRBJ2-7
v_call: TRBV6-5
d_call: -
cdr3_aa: CASSFRFLDTTYEQYF
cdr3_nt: TGTGCCAGCAGCTTCAGATTTTTGGACACAACCTACGAGCAGTACTTC

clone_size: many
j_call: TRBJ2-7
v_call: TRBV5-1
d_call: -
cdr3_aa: CASSYDSYEQYF
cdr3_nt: TGTGCCAGCAGTTACGACAGCTACGAGCAGTACTTC

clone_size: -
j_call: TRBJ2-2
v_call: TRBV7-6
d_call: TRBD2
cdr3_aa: CASRLAGYTGELFF
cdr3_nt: TGTGCCAGCAGACTAGCGGGGTACACCGGGGAGCTGTTTTTT

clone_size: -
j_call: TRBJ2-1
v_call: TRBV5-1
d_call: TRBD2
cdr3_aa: CASSRTSGGPRAYNEQFF
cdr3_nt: TGCGCCAGCAGCCGGACTAGCGGGGGCCCCAGGGCCTACAATGAGCAGTTCTTC

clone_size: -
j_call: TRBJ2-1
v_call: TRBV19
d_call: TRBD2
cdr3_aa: CASSIETSGGNNEQFF
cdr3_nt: TGTGCCAGTAGTATAGAGACGAGCGGGGGGAACAATGAGCAGTTCTTC

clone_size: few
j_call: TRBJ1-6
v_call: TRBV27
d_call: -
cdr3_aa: CASSWKVGLHF
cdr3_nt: TGTGCCAGCAGCTGGAAAGTGGGACTCCACTTT

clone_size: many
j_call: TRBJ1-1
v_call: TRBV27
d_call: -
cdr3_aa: CASSLAGTPNTEAFF
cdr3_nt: TGTGCCAGCAGTTTAGCCGGGACACCGAACACTGAAGCTTTCTTT

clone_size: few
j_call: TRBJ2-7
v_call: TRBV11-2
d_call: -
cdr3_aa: CASSLDPSEQYF
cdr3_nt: TGTGCCAGCAGCTTAGACCCTAGCGAGCAGTACTTC

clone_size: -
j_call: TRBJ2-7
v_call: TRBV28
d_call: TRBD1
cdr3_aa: CAAGQGASYEQYF
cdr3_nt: TGTGCAGCGGGACAGGGGGCTTCCTACGAGCAGTACTTC

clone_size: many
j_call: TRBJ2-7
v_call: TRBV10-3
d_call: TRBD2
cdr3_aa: CAIVTSQNSYEQYF
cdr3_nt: TGTGCCATAGTGACTAGCCAGAACTCCTACGAGCAGTACTTC

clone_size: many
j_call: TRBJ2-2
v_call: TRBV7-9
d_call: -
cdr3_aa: CATTSLHTGELFF
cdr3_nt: TGTGCCACCACTTCTCTTCACACCGGGGAGCTGTTTTTT

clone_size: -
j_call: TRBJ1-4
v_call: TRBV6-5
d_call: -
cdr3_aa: CASRSTGSNEKELFF
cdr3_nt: TGTGCCAGCAGATCGACAGGTAGTAATGAAAAGGAACTGTTTTTT

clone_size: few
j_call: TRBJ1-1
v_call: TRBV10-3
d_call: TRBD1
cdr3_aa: CATVDRMNTEAFF
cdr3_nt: TGTGCCACTGTGGACAGGATGAACACTGAAGCTTTCTTT

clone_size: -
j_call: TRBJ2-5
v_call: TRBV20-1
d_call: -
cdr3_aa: CSARAGRTLLLQYF
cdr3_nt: TGCAGTGCTAGGGCAGGACGGACTCTCCTGCTCCAGTACTTC

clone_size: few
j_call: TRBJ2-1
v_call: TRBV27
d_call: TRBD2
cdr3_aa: CASSFTRSGTRVFF
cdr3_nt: TGTGCCAGCAGTTTCACCCGTTCCGGGACTAGGGTTTTCTTC

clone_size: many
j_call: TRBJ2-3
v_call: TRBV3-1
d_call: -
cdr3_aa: CASSQAAGTDTQYF
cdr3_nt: TGTGCCAGCAGCCAAGCGGCAGGAACAGATACGCAGTATTTT

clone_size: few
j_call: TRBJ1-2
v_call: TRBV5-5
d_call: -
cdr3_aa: CASSRTRGYTF
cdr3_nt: TGTGCCAGCAGCCGGACGAGAGGCTACACCTTC

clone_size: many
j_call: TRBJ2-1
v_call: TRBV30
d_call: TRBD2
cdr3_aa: CAWSSAGAYNEQFF
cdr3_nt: TGTGCCTGGAGTTCTGCGGGAGCATACAATGAGCAGTTCTTC

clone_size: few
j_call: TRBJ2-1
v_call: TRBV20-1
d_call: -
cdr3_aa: CSARDGLKGEQFF
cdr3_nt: TGCAGTGCTAGAGATGGTTTGAAGGGGGAGCAGTTCTTC

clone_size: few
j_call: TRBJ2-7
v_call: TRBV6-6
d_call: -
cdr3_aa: CASRQGSSYEQYF
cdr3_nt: TGTGCCAGCAGACAGGGAAGCTCCTACGAGCAGTACTTC

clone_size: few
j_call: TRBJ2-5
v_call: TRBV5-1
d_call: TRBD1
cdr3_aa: CASSLDRGLETQYF
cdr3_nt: TGCGCCAGCAGCTTGGACAGGGGGCTTGAGACCCAGTACTTC

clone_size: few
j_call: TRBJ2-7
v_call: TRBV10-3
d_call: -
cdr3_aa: CAISDPAAYEQYF
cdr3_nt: TGTGCCATCAGTGACCCCGCCGCCTACGAGCAGTACTTC

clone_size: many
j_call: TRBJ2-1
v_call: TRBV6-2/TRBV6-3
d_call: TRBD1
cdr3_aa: CASSSGTGPYNEQFF
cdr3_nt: TGTGCCAGCAGTTCCGGGACAGGGCCCTACAATGAGCAGTTCTTC

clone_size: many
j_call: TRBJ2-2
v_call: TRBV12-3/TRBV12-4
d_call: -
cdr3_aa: CASGPQGSGELFF
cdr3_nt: TGTGCCAGCGGGCCGCAGGGTTCTGGGGAGCTGTTTTTT

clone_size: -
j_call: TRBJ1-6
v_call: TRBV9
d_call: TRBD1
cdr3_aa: CASSGATGSGSPLHF
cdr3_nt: TGTGCCAGCAGCGGAGCGACAGGGTCCGGTTCACCCCTCCACTTT

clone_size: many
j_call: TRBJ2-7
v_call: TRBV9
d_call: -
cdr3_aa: CASSPRAGYEQYF
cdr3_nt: TGTGCCAGCAGCCCCCGCGCCGGCTACGAGCAGTACTTC

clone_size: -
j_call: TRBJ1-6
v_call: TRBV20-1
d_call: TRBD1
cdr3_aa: CSASEPGQGYSPLHF
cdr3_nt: TGCAGTGCTAGCGAGCCGGGACAGGGCTATTCACCCCTCCACTTT

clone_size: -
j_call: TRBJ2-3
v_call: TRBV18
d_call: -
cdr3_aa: CASSPLEDGTDTQYF
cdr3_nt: TGTGCCAGCTCACCGCTAGAGGACGGCACAGATACGCAGTATTTT

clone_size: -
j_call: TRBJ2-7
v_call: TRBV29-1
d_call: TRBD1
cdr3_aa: CSVSGQGAYEQYF
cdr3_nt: TGCAGCGTCTCGGGACAGGGGGCCTACGAGCAGTACTTC

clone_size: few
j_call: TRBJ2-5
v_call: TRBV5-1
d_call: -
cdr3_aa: CASSLAPKETQYF
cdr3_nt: TGCGCCAGCAGCTTGGCCCCCAAAGAGACCCAGTACTTC

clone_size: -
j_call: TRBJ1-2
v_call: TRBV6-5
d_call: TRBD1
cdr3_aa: CASSYRVPGQGANGYTF
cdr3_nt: TGTGCCAGCAGTTACCGCGTACCGGGACAGGGGGCAAATGGCTACACCTTC